This TCR beta chain was captured by sequencing in a study of technical replicates of blood from a few donors. Germline V gene sequence: CDR1 MNHEY, CDR2 SVGAGI. The junction had 4 bases not matched to a gene; V was cut back by 0 bases and J by 5 bases. CDR3 length equals 15 residues. This table comes from immunoSEQ multiplex PCR, and its TCRdb copy is limited to in-frame clones, with some not included. The sample holds some 70,000 clones, less than 98% seen once. This clonotype originated in a human donor in good health. Sequencing was carried out using T cells isolated from PBMCs. The chain has TRBV6-5 and TRBJ1-2; TRBD1 aligns across 9 bases. CDR3 coding DNA: TGTGCCAGCAGTTACTCGTTGGGGACAGGGTATGGCTACACCTTC. This translates into CASSYSLGTGYGYTF.